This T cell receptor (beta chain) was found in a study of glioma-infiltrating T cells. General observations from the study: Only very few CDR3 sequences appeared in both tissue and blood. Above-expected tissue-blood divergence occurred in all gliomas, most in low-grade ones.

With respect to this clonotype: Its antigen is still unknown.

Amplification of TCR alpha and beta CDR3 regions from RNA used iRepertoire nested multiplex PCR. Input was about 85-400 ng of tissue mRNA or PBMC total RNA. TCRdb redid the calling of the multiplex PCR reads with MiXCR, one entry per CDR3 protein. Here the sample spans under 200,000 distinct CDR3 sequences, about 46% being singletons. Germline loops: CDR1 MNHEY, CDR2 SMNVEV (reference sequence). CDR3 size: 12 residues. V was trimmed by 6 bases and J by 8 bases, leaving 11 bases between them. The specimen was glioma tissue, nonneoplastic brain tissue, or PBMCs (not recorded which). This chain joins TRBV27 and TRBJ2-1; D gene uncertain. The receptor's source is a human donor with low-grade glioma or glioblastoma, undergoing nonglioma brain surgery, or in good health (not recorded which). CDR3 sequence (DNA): TGTGCCAGCAGAACTTCCTCCTATGAGCAGTTCTTC. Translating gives CASRTSSYEQFF.